Listed below are T cell receptor beta chains from one sample, sequenced in a study of blood T cell repertoires in COVID-19. Some clones are missing from TCRdb's copy, which holds only in-frame ones; the method was immunoSEQ multiplex PCR. The sample holds around 180,000 clones; about 81% are singletons and the top ten take over 9.5%. Input material: peripheral blood. The receptors were gathered from a woman aged 80 or older with COVID-19, enrolled during active disease. The CDR3 runs from the conserved cysteine through the conserved F or W. Each record gives: V gene, CDR3 protein.

v_gene: TRBV28; CDR3aa: CASTPPTGVYGYTF
v_gene: TRBV15; CDR3aa: CATSRGYTEYGYTF
v_gene: TRBV29-1; CDR3aa: CSVVGQGAWGYTF
v_gene: TRBV18; CDR3aa: CASSTTVQQETQYF
v_gene: TRBV15; CDR3aa: CATSRADSYNEQFF
v_gene: TRBV18; CDR3aa: CASSPRAEGEQYF
v_gene: TRBV27; CDR3aa: CASSWQGHAGELFF
v_gene: TRBV18; CDR3aa: CASSWTGRPNTIYF
v_gene: TRBV7-6; CDR3aa: CASSLTVSPTSTFYGYTF
v_gene: TRBV13; CDR3aa: CASLPFSGRAGDTQYF
v_gene: TRBV27; CDR3aa: CASSFLSGGTGELFF
v_gene: TRBV5-1; CDR3aa: CASSFRDSQETQYF
v_gene: TRBV24-1; CDR3aa: CATSDSDRTGEKLFF
v_gene: TRBV19; CDR3aa: CASSWTGGSNEKLFF
v_gene: TRBV5-1; CDR3aa: CASSLWTGINEKLFF
v_gene: TRBV9; CDR3aa: CASSAQGTNEKLFF